These T cell receptor beta chains were read from a single sample in a study of blood T cells in healthy people across ages. A single record per CDR3 protein comes from TCRdb applying MiXCR to the 5' RACE reads. Of about 900,000 distinct CDR3 sequences in the sample, about 62% were seen once. The sample was blood. These receptors all stem from a man aged 30 to 39 in good health. Both conserved end residues are part of each CDR3. D genes are given only for firm matches. Clone size is given for some rows only: seen once, a few or many times, or a class if the clone is expanded.

v_call: TRBV29-1
clone_size: NA
j_call: TRBJ2-2
d_call: NA
cdr3_nt: TGCAGCGTTTCCAGGGTAACCGGGGAGCTGTTTTTT
cdr3_aa: CSVSRVTGELFF

v_call: TRBV20-1
clone_size: NA
j_call: TRBJ1-6
d_call: NA
cdr3_nt: TGCAGTGCCCCGACAGCGGCACCCCTCCACTTT
cdr3_aa: CSAPTAAPLHF

v_call: TRBV7-2
clone_size: NA
j_call: TRBJ2-3
d_call: TRBD2
cdr3_nt: TGTGCCAGCAGCCCTAGACTAGCGGGGGGAAGCACAGATACGCAGTATTTT
cdr3_aa: CASSPRLAGGSTDTQYF

v_call: TRBV7-9
clone_size: few
j_call: TRBJ2-2
d_call: NA
cdr3_nt: TGTGCCAGCAGCTTTGTCGACGGGGCGTTCACCGGGGAGCTGTTTTTT
cdr3_aa: CASSFVDGAFTGELFF

v_call: TRBV3-1
clone_size: few
j_call: TRBJ2-1
d_call: NA
cdr3_nt: TGTGCCAGCAGCCAAGTCAACAATGAGCAGTTCTTC
cdr3_aa: CASSQVNNEQFF

v_call: TRBV20-1
clone_size: few
j_call: TRBJ2-4
d_call: NA
cdr3_nt: TGCAGTGGGGGCACCTTAGCCAAAAACATTCAGTACTTC
cdr3_aa: CSGGTLAKNIQYF

v_call: TRBV6-6
clone_size: NA
j_call: TRBJ2-4
d_call: NA
cdr3_nt: TGTGCCAGCAGCCCTCCCTCCCCGAGCAAAAACATTCAGTACTTC
cdr3_aa: CASSPPSPSKNIQYF

v_call: TRBV12-3/TRBV12-4
clone_size: once
j_call: TRBJ2-3
d_call: TRBD1
cdr3_nt: TGTGCCAGCAGTAGAATGGGACAGGGGATTGCAGATACGCAGTATTTT
cdr3_aa: CASSRMGQGIADTQYF

v_call: TRBV7-6
clone_size: NA
j_call: TRBJ1-2
d_call: NA
cdr3_nt: TGTGCCAGCAGCTTAAGTGGGGCTACGAACTATGGCTACACCTTC
cdr3_aa: CASSLSGATNYGYTF

v_call: TRBV3-1
clone_size: NA
j_call: TRBJ1-6
d_call: NA
cdr3_nt: TGTGCCAGCAGAACCCAGGGTACCTATAATTCGCCCCTCCACTTT
cdr3_aa: CASRTQGTYNSPLHF

v_call: TRBV20-1
clone_size: once
j_call: TRBJ2-7
d_call: NA
cdr3_nt: TGCAGTGCTAGAGTACCAGGGGTTCAGGGCGAGCAGTACTTC
cdr3_aa: CSARVPGVQGEQYF

v_call: TRBV18
clone_size: NA
j_call: TRBJ2-2
d_call: NA
cdr3_nt: TGTGCCAGCTCACCCGCAGACACCGGGGAGCTGTTTTTT
cdr3_aa: CASSPADTGELFF

v_call: TRBV6-6
clone_size: NA
j_call: TRBJ2-1
d_call: TRBD1
cdr3_nt: TGTGCCAGCAGTCTCCGACAGGGCCATCAGTTCTTC
cdr3_aa: CASSLRQGHQFF

v_call: TRBV20-1
clone_size: NA
j_call: TRBJ1-5
d_call: NA
cdr3_nt: TGCAGTGCTAGTAGGGTGGGAAATCAGCCCCAGCATTTT
cdr3_aa: CSASRVGNQPQHF

v_call: TRBV9
clone_size: few
j_call: TRBJ2-5
d_call: TRBD2
cdr3_nt: TGTGCCAGCAGCCAGACTAGCGGGGAGGCAGAGCAGTACTTC
cdr3_aa: CASSQTSGEAEQYF

v_call: TRBV7-2
clone_size: many
j_call: TRBJ2-1
d_call: NA
cdr3_nt: TGTGCCAGCAGCCTACAGTTCGACAATGAGCAGTTCTTC
cdr3_aa: CASSLQFDNEQFF

v_call: TRBV7-9
clone_size: few
j_call: TRBJ1-5
d_call: NA
cdr3_nt: TGTGCCAGCAGCTTACTTTCCCAGCCCCAGCATTTT
cdr3_aa: CASSLLSQPQHF

v_call: TRBV10-3
clone_size: NA
j_call: TRBJ1-2
d_call: NA
cdr3_nt: TGTGCCAGGTGGCCAGGCCTCCCAGGATATGGCTACACCTTC
cdr3_aa: CARWPGLPGYGYTF

v_call: TRBV12-3/TRBV12-4
clone_size: NA
j_call: TRBJ2-7
d_call: TRBD1
cdr3_nt: TGTGCCAGCACCCCCGGGACAGCCTTCTCCTACGAGCAGTACTTC
cdr3_aa: CASTPGTAFSYEQYF

v_call: TRBV29-1
clone_size: once
j_call: TRBJ2-3
d_call: NA
cdr3_nt: TGCAGCATGGACTACACAGATATGCAGTATTTT
cdr3_aa: CSMDYTDMQYF

v_call: TRBV4-2
clone_size: NA
j_call: TRBJ2-3
d_call: TRBD1
cdr3_nt: TGTGCCAGCAGCCAACACCAGGGGGCGGGAGATACGCAGTATTTT
cdr3_aa: CASSQHQGAGDTQYF

v_call: TRBV7-3
clone_size: NA
j_call: TRBJ2-7
d_call: TRBD1
cdr3_nt: TGTGCCAGCAGCCACGGGACAGGGGAGTGCGAGCAGTACTTC
cdr3_aa: CASSHGTGECEQYF

v_call: TRBV10-3
clone_size: NA
j_call: TRBJ2-3
d_call: NA
cdr3_nt: TGTGCCATCAGTGAGTTGGACTCGAGCCCGTGGTATTTT
cdr3_aa: CAISELDSSPWYF

v_call: TRBV5-1
clone_size: NA
j_call: TRBJ2-3
d_call: NA
cdr3_nt: TGCGCCAGCAGCTTTGTCTCCCATAGCACAGATACGCAGTATTTT
cdr3_aa: CASSFVSHSTDTQYF

v_call: TRBV5-1
clone_size: once
j_call: TRBJ2-5
d_call: TRBD1
cdr3_nt: TGCGCCAGCAGCTTGGCAGGGGGCCAAGACGCCCAGTACTTC
cdr3_aa: CASSLAGGQDAQYF

v_call: TRBV20-1
clone_size: NA
j_call: TRBJ2-7
d_call: NA
cdr3_nt: TGCAGTGCGAGAGATCCACGGTACTACGAGCAGTACTTC
cdr3_aa: CSARDPRYYEQYF

v_call: TRBV4-2
clone_size: NA
j_call: TRBJ2-3
d_call: TRBD2
cdr3_nt: TGTGCCAGCAGCCAGGACCCGACTAGCGGTAGCACAGATACGCAGTATTTT
cdr3_aa: CASSQDPTSGSTDTQYF

v_call: TRBV6-1
clone_size: NA
j_call: TRBJ1-2
d_call: TRBD1
cdr3_nt: TGTGCCAGCAGGGGGACAGGGGGAGACTATGGCTACACCTTC
cdr3_aa: CASRGTGGDYGYTF

v_call: TRBV28
clone_size: NA
j_call: TRBJ2-3
d_call: TRBD2
cdr3_nt: TGTGCCATCCTCAGGCGGGGGGCCAATACGCAGTATTTT
cdr3_aa: CAILRRGANTQYF

v_call: TRBV9
clone_size: NA
j_call: TRBJ2-1
d_call: NA
cdr3_nt: TGTGCCAGCAGCGTAGCTCAGGACAATGAGCAGTTCTTC
cdr3_aa: CASSVAQDNEQFF

v_call: TRBV2
clone_size: few
j_call: TRBJ1-2
d_call: NA
cdr3_nt: TGTGCCAGCAGTGAAGCCTATGGCTACACCTTC
cdr3_aa: CASSEAYGYTF

v_call: TRBV6-1
clone_size: NA
j_call: TRBJ2-7
d_call: NA
cdr3_nt: TGTGCCAGCATGAGGCGGCAGCAAAGATCCTACGAGCAGTACTTC
cdr3_aa: CASMRRQQRSYEQYF

v_call: TRBV9
clone_size: NA
j_call: TRBJ1-1
d_call: NA
cdr3_nt: TGTGCCAGCAGCGTAGTGGGGGGATCCACTGAAGCTTTCTTT
cdr3_aa: CASSVVGGSTEAFF

v_call: TRBV20-1
clone_size: NA
j_call: TRBJ2-5
d_call: NA
cdr3_nt: TGCAGTGCTAGGGGTAGAGGAGAGACCCAGTACTTC
cdr3_aa: CSARGRGETQYF

v_call: TRBV29-1
clone_size: many
j_call: TRBJ2-5
d_call: NA
cdr3_nt: TGCAGCGTTGACCGGGGCGGCCAAGAGACCCAGTACTTC
cdr3_aa: CSVDRGGQETQYF

v_call: TRBV29-1
clone_size: few
j_call: TRBJ2-1
d_call: NA
cdr3_nt: TGCAGCGTTGAGTTTGGGACCCTCCGAGGCTCCTACAATGAGCAGTTCTTC
cdr3_aa: CSVEFGTLRGSYNEQFF